This TCR beta chain emerged from a study of shared clonotypes between healthy human individuals. Findings and caveats of the study: What rarefaction showed was incomplete sorted-subset sequencing despite large depth.

Repertoires were generated with immunoSEQ multiplex PCR, while TCRdb's copy carries only in-frame clones and drops some. The sample gives roughly 1,500,000 clones, approximately 98% of which show up once; roughly 0.45% is in the top ten. Trimming stripped 5 bases from V and 4 bases from J, with 12 bases between. The CDR3 length is 14 residues. CDR1 is SNHLY, CDR2 FYNNEI, per germline. As for this clone: The antigen remains unidentified.

This TCR came from a man aged 25 to 40 in good health. The sequenced material came from naive CD4+ T cells sorted from blood. Subset defined: CD45RA+ positively selected. The chain recombines TRBV2 with TRBJ2-1; maybe TRBD2 (6 bases). The CDR3 is CASSIQRAYNEQFF. For the CDR3, the DNA is TGTGCCAGCAGTATCCAGCGGGCTTACAATGAGCAGTTCTTC. The full variable domain, with the rest looked up from reference TRBV2 and TRBJ2-1, is EPEVTQTPSHQVTQMGQEVILRCVPISNHLYFYWYRQILGQKVEFLVSFYNNEISEKSEIFDDQFSVERPDGSNFTLKIRSTKLEDSAMYFCASSIQRAYNEQFFGPGTRLTVL.